The clone carrying this T cell receptor beta chain showed up many times. Its antigen remains unidentified. The data belong to a study of regulatory T cells in long-lasting Graves disease. General study points: Patients with persistent Graves' had lower TCR diversity than newly diagnosed patients.

Time point defined: persistent/refractory GD, antithyroid drugs over 5 years with positive TRAb. After RNA was extracted from PBMCs, the TCR library was made from it. Graves' disease was diagnosed by American Thyroid Association guidelines. The authors built TCR beta libraries using iRepertoire HTBI primers and Arm-PCR of CDR3 regions. TCRdb reprocessed the multiplex PCR reads with MiXCR, giving one entry per CDR3 protein. Seen here are around 460,000 distinct CDR3 sequences, 20% to 25% observed once, and the top ten hold 6.5% to 9%. V was trimmed by 3 bases and J by 6 bases, leaving 9 bases between them. The CDR3 consists of 12 residues.

The sequenced sample was peripheral blood mononuclear cells (PBMCs), obtained when the disease was refractory, from a patient treated with antithyroid drugs. The chain has TRBV12-3 or TRBV12-4 and TRBJ2-7; D is unresolved. The sequence came from a female donor with Graves disease. The CDR3 DNA follows: TGTGCCAGCAGTTTGGGTAGGGCCGAGCAGTACTTC. It yields the protein CASSLGRAEQYF.